The clone carrying this TCR beta chain has ten or more counts. Its target is unknown. The read comes to an end 3 residues before the CDR3 does, leaving the germline J gene to fill in the end. Both groups were predominantly of Caucasian heritage. The data originate from a study of T cell clonality in common variable immunodeficiency. Notes on the study in general: CVID subjects showed higher TCRbeta clonality than healthy controls. What drives increased CVID clonality needs T cell subpopulation sequencing. Fewer deletions and N-nucleotide insertions were reportedly seen in common variable immunodeficiency TCR beta sequences.

The assay was immunoSEQ multiplex PCR, and TCRdb's table has in-frame clones only and misses some. Listed here are about 74,000 clones without any singletons, the top ten holding about 0.8%. Looked up from germline, CDR1 is DFQATT and CDR2 is SNEGSKA (reference sequence). This CDR3 contains 12 residues. After removal of 6 bases from V and 6 bases from J, the junction contained 6 bases not matched to a gene. Sequenced: peripheral blood mononuclear cells. This receptor was identified in a person aged 18-70 years in good health. The rearrangement links TRBV20-1 to TRBJ2-7; 9 bases agree with TRBD2. This chain's CDR3 is CSAGAGGSEQYF. The part of the CDR3 DNA that was read is TGCAGTGCGGGAGCGGGAGGATCCGAG.